Listed below are T cell receptor beta chains from one sample, sequenced in a study of blood T cell repertoires in COVID-19. The data were produced by immunoSEQ multiplex PCR, yet TCRdb's version contains in-frame clones alone and is incomplete. The sample holds under 200,000 clones; approximately 88% are singletons and the top ten take over 3.5%. The sample consisted of peripheral blood. The receptors originated from a woman in her fifties or sixties who had recovered from COVID-19. CDR3s include the opening cysteine and the closing phenylalanine or tryptophan. A D gene is named only where the DNA matches it firmly. A clone size is listed for some rows: how often the clone was seen (once, few, many), or a class if it is expanded.

size: -
J: TRBJ1-2
D: TRBD1
V: TRBV30
CDR3: CAWSYDRGQGRTF
DNA: TGTGCCTGGAGTTATGACAGGGGGCAAGGACGAACCTTC

size: few
J: TRBJ2-2
D: TRBD1
V: TRBV19
CDR3: CASSIDAGGNTGELFF
DNA: TGTGCCAGTAGCATTGATGCAGGGGGAAACACCGGGGAGCTGTTTTTT

size: once
J: TRBJ1-4
D: -
V: TRBV3-1/TRBV3-2
CDR3: CASSEGQTVEKLFF
DNA: TGTGCCAGCAGCGAAGGCCAGACAGTCGAAAAACTGTTTTTT

size: -
J: TRBJ1-4
D: -
V: TRBV7-3
CDR3: CASSPLLGARDEKLFF
DNA: TGTGCCAGCAGCCCCCTGCTGGGAGCTAGGGATGAAAAACTGTTTTTT

size: -
J: TRBJ2-3
D: -
V: TRBV27
CDR3: CASSRWSTDTQYF
DNA: TGTGCCAGCAGTCGGTGGAGCACAGATACGCAGTATTTT

size: -
J: TRBJ2-5
D: -
V: TRBV6-2/TRBV6-3
CDR3: CASSYLVLQETQYF
DNA: TGTGCCAGCAGTTACCTTGTCCTACAAGAGACCCAGTACTTC

size: few
J: TRBJ1-1
D: -
V: TRBV12-1
CDR3: CASSVPKFPIGQGNTEAFF
DNA: TGTGCCAGCAGCGTTCCGAAATTCCCTATTGGACAGGGAAACACTGAAGCTTTCTTT

size: -
J: TRBJ2-7
D: TRBD1
V: TRBV6-5
CDR3: CASSTPGQGIYEQYF
DNA: TGTGCCAGCAGTACCCCGGGACAGGGGATCTACGAGCAGTACTTC

size: -
J: TRBJ2-3
D: -
V: TRBV5-5
CDR3: CASSLEELSDTQYF
DNA: TGTGCCAGCAGCTTGGAGGAGTTGTCAGATACGCAGTATTTT

size: -
J: TRBJ1-5
D: -
V: TRBV19
CDR3: CASSRGGNQPQHF
DNA: TGTGCCAGTAGTCGGGGGGGCAACCAGCCCCAGCATTTT

size: -
J: TRBJ2-2
D: TRBD1
V: TRBV18
CDR3: CASSPWDRAGELFF
DNA: TGTGCCAGCTCACCATGGGACAGGGCCGGGGAGCTGTTTTTT

size: -
J: TRBJ1-6
D: TRBD1
V: TRBV29-1
CDR3: CSATTGGYNSPLHF
DNA: TGCAGCGCGACGACAGGGGGGTATAATTCACCCCTCCACTTT

size: -
J: TRBJ2-7
D: TRBD1
V: TRBV4-2
CDR3: CASSQESGTDDEQYF
DNA: TGTGCCAGCAGCCAAGAATCCGGGACAGACGACGAGCAGTACTTC

size: few
J: TRBJ2-3
D: TRBD2
V: TRBV10-3
CDR3: CAISETSGGADTQYF
DNA: TGTGCCATCAGTGAGACTAGCGGGGGGGCCGATACGCAGTATTTT

size: -
J: TRBJ2-2
D: TRBD1
V: TRBV6-5
CDR3: CASSQDRGLAGELFF
DNA: TGTGCCAGCAGCCAGGACAGGGGGCTAGCCGGGGAGCTGTTTTTT

size: -
J: TRBJ1-4
D: -
V: TRBV23-1
CDR3: CASSSGGGKLFF
DNA: TGCGCCAGCAGCTCCGGGGGGGGGAAACTGTTTTTT

size: once
J: TRBJ2-7
D: -
V: TRBV3-1/TRBV3-2
CDR3: CASSLQQGGQYF
DNA: TGTGCCAGCAGCCTGCAACAGGGCGGGCAGTACTTC

size: -
J: TRBJ2-7
D: -
V: TRBV19
CDR3: CASSMGSRGAPEQYF
DNA: TGTGCCAGTAGTATGGGCAGCAGGGGGGCACCTGAGCAGTACTTC

size: -
J: TRBJ2-1
D: TRBD2
V: TRBV11-2
CDR3: CASSLRTSGGLYNEQFF
DNA: TGTGCCAGCAGCCTGAGGACTAGCGGGGGCCTCTACAATGAGCAGTTCTTC

size: -
J: TRBJ1-3
D: -
V: TRBV10-3
CDR3: CAITFGNTIYF
DNA: TGTGCCATCACCTTTGGAAACACCATATATTTT

size: -
J: TRBJ2-5
D: -
V: TRBV11-2
CDR3: CASRVGRGRNQETQYF
DNA: TGTGCCAGCAGGGTAGGGAGAGGGAGGAATCAAGAGACCCAGTACTTC

size: -
J: TRBJ2-7
D: -
V: TRBV28
CDR3: CASSHSLTYEQYF
DNA: TGTGCCAGCAGTCACAGCTTGACCTACGAGCAGTACTTC

size: -
J: TRBJ1-3
D: TRBD1
V: TRBV25-1
CDR3: CASRDRSSGNTIYF
DNA: TGTGCCAGCAGGGACAGGTCCTCTGGAAACACCATATATTTT

size: -
J: TRBJ2-2
D: TRBD1
V: TRBV2
CDR3: CASSIQGRSGELFF
DNA: TGTGCCAGCAGTATACAGGGGCGTAGCGGGGAGCTGTTTTTT

size: -
J: TRBJ2-1
D: TRBD1
V: TRBV11-3
CDR3: CASSLGQGAHNEQFF
DNA: TGTGCCAGCAGCTTAGGACAGGGGGCCCACAATGAGCAGTTCTTC

size: -
J: TRBJ2-7
D: -
V: TRBV6-2/TRBV6-3
CDR3: CASSRDRTSYEQYF
DNA: TGTGCCAGCAGTCGCGACAGGACGTCCTACGAGCAGTACTTC

size: -
J: TRBJ1-6
D: -
V: TRBV6-5
CDR3: CASSYTQGGSPLHF
DNA: TGTGCCAGCAGTTACACGCAGGGAGGCTCACCCCTCCACTTT

size: -
J: TRBJ1-6
D: TRBD1
V: TRBV2
CDR3: CASSGQGYGNSPLHF
DNA: TGTGCCAGCAGTGGACAGGGTTACGGTAATTCACCCCTCCACTTT

size: -
J: TRBJ1-1
D: -
V: TRBV11-3
CDR3: CASSFGTNTEAFF
DNA: TGTGCCAGCAGCTTTGGGACTAACACTGAAGCTTTCTTT

size: -
J: TRBJ1-3
D: TRBD1
V: TRBV19
CDR3: CATKPPTGAGNTIYF
DNA: TGTGCCACGAAACCTCCGACAGGGGCTGGAAACACCATATATTTT

size: -
J: TRBJ1-5
D: -
V: TRBV28
CDR3: CASSLSRRGQPQHF
DNA: TGTGCCAGCAGTTTATCGCGTCGCGGTCAGCCCCAGCATTTT

size: -
J: TRBJ2-7
D: TRBD2
V: TRBV9
CDR3: CASSASTSGGAEQYF
DNA: TGTGCCAGCAGCGCTTCGACTAGCGGGGGTGCCGAGCAGTACTTC

size: -
J: TRBJ2-7
D: -
V: TRBV5-1
CDR3: CASSLAPAGEQYF
DNA: TGCGCCAGCAGCTTGGCCCCGGCGGGAGAGCAGTACTTC

size: -
J: TRBJ2-2
D: TRBD2
V: TRBV10-3
CDR3: CATGTSGDNTGELFF
DNA: TGTGCCACCGGGACTAGCGGGGACAACACCGGGGAGCTGTTTTTT

size: -
J: TRBJ2-1
D: -
V: TRBV4-1
CDR3: CASSQENRGYNEQFF
DNA: TGCGCCAGCAGCCAAGAGAATCGAGGTTACAATGAGCAGTTCTTC

size: -
J: TRBJ1-1
D: -
V: TRBV5-4
CDR3: CASSLGGHYEAFF
DNA: TGTGCCAGCAGCTTGGGGGGACATTATGAAGCTTTCTTT

size: -
J: TRBJ2-1
D: -
V: TRBV5-4
CDR3: CASSSPPGQNRNEQFF
DNA: TGTGCCAGCAGTTCACCCCCGGGACAAAACAGAAATGAGCAGTTCTTC

size: -
J: TRBJ1-6
D: TRBD1
V: TRBV5-5
CDR3: CASSPTRDSRISLHF
DNA: TGTGCCAGCAGCCCAACCCGGGACAGCCGTATATCCCTCCACTTT

size: few
J: TRBJ1-2
D: TRBD1
V: TRBV7-8
CDR3: CASSQQGANYGYTF
DNA: TGTGCCAGCAGCCAACAGGGGGCGAACTATGGCTACACCTTC

size: -
J: TRBJ1-2
D: -
V: TRBV7-3
CDR3: CASSPDTNYGYTF
DNA: TGTGCCAGCAGCCCGGACACTAACTATGGCTACACCTTC

size: -
J: TRBJ1-2
D: -
V: TRBV2
CDR3: CASSVFGDYGYTF
DNA: TGTGCCAGCAGTGTGTTCGGGGACTATGGCTACACCTTC

size: once
J: TRBJ2-1
D: -
V: TRBV4-3
CDR3: CASSQDSSVRNEQFF
DNA: TGCGCCAGCAGCCAAGATTCGTCGGTTCGCAATGAGCAGTTCTTC

size: once
J: TRBJ1-1
D: -
V: TRBV6-6
CDR3: CASSDDSREAFF
DNA: TGTGCCAGCAGTGACGACAGCAGAGAAGCTTTCTTT

size: -
J: TRBJ2-7
D: -
V: TRBV5-4
CDR3: CASSRGGRVAGSYEQYF
DNA: TGTGCCAGCAGCCGTGGGGGGCGGGTAGCGGGCTCTTACGAGCAGTACTTC

size: few
J: TRBJ2-7
D: TRBD2
V: TRBV4-1
CDR3: CASSPLAGQAGGYEQYF
DNA: TGCGCCAGCAGCCCCCTGGCTGGCCAAGCGGGGGGCTACGAGCAGTACTTC

size: -
J: TRBJ2-2
D: TRBD2
V: TRBV19
CDR3: CASNLGLAGNTGELFF
DNA: TGTGCCAGTAACCTTGGACTAGCGGGGAACACCGGGGAGCTGTTTTTT